The present T cell receptor beta chain was sequenced within a study of Ad26.COV2.S vaccination and SARS-CoV-2 variants. Study background: The vaccine Ad26.COV2.S was put into the muscle once, or twice with 56 days between.

The data were produced by immunoSEQ multiplex PCR, yet TCRdb's version contains in-frame clones alone and is incomplete. The table lists some 390,000 clones, approximately 86% of them singletons. Specified treatment: 15 to 20 received Ad26.COV2.S at low or high dose, single or two shots; 5 received placebo; per-sample allocation not given. Material that was analyzed had been drawn on day 63 after the first vaccine or placebo injection. This sequence originates from a person between 18 and 59 years old who received the Ad26.COV2.S COVID-19 vaccine or a placebo. The sample consisted of peripheral blood, taken in a trial of Ad26.COV2.S vaccine versus placebo.

CDR3 sequence reads: CASSLTHGGGYNEQFF. CDR3 bases: TGTGCCAGCAGCTTAACGCACGGCGGGGGGTACAATGAGCAGTTCTTC. This chain connects TRBV7-8 to TRBJ2-1; 8 bases fit TRBD2. Germline CDR1 and CDR2: SGHVS and FQNEAQ. The CDR3 length is 16 residues. Trimming removed 2 bases from V and 4 bases from J; junction bases left unmatched: 7.